This TCR beta chain was recorded in a study of T-cell reconstitution after alpha-beta-depleted transplantation in children. Points from the study as a whole: Most T-cell counts and diversity one year after the transplant came from T cells that were newly produced. For some patients, TCRbeta diversity was high at day 60 because of recipient T cells and thymic progenitors that survived. Expanded graft clones, several hundred of them, were reportedly the source of alpha-beta T cells about two months after transplant.

Germline-derived CDR1 and CDR2 are SQVTM and ANQGSEA. The CDR3 extends over 14 amino acids. The junction had 6 bases not matched to a gene; V was cut back by 4 bases and J by 0 bases. Only a few counts were recorded for this clonotype. Its antigen is not known. TCRbeta library construction was performed incorporating unique molecular identifiers. Each CDR3 protein is one row after TCRdb ran MiXCR on the PCR reads. The sample yields some 290,000 distinct CDR3 sequences, approximately 20% seen once. The receptor comes from a male patient between 10 and 17 years old who had a stem cell transplant for acute lymphoblastic leukemia, so the T cells may come from the graft donor. This chain uses TRBV29-1 with TRBJ2-7; TRBD1 matches at 7 bases. The sequences come from PBMCs, mostly from graft donor cells, collected 180 days after TCRalphabeta/CD19-depleted stem cell transplant. CDR3 coding DNA: TGCAGCGTTGGACGGACAGGTTACTCCTACGAGCAGTACTTC. It yields the protein CSVGRTGYSYEQYF.